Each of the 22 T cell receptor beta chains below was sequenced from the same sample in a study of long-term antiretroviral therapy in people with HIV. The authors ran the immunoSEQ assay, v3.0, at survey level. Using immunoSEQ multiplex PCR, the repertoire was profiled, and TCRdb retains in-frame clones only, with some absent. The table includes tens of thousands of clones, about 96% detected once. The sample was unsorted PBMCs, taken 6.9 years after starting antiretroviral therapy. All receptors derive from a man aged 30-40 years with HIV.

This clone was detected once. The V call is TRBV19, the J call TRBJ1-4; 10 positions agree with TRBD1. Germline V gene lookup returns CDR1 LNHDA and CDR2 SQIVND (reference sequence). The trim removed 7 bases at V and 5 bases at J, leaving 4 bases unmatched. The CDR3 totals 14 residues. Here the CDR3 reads CASTRDRGNEKLFF. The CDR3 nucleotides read TGTGCCAGTACCAGGGACAGGGGAAATGAAAAACTGTTTTTT.

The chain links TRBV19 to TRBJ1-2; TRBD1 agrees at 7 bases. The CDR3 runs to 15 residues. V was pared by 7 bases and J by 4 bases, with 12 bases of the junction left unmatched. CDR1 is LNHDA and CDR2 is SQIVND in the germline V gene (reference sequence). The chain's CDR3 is CASNQGDRPFYGYTF. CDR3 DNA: TGTGCCAGTAATCAGGGGGACAGACCATTCTATGGCTACACCTTC.

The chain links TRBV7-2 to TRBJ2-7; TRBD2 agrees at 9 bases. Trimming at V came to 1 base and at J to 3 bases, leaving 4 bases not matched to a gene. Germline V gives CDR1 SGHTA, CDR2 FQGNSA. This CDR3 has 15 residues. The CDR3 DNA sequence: TGTGCCAGCAGCTTAGGACTAGCGGTTAACTACGAGCAGTACTTC. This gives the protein CASSLGLAVNYEQYF.

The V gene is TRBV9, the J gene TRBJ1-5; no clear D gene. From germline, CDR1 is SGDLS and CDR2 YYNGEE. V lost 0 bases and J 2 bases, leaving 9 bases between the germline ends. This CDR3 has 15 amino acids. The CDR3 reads CASSVGVGGNQPQHF. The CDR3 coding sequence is TGTGCCAGCAGCGTAGGTGTTGGGGGCAATCAGCCCCAGCATTTT.

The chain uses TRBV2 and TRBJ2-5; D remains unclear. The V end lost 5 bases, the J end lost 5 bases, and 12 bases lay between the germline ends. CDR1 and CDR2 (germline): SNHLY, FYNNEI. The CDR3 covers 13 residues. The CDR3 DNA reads TGTGCCAGCAGTTCCGACTTTGGGGAGACCCAGTACTTC. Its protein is CASSSDFGETQYF.

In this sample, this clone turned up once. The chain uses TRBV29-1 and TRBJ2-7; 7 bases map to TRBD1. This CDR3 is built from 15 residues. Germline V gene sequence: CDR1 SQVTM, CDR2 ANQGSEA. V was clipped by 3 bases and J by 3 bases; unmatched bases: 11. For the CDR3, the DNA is TGCAGCGTTGAGGCTTCGACAGGGCCTTTCTACGAGCAGTACTTC. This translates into CSVEASTGPFYEQYF.

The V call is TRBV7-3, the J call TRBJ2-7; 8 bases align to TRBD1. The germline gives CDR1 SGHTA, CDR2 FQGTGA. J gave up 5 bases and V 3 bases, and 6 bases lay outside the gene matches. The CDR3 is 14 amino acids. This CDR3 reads CASSFGQGFNEQYF. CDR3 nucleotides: TGTGCCAGCAGCTTCGGACAGGGTTTCAACGAGCAGTACTTC.

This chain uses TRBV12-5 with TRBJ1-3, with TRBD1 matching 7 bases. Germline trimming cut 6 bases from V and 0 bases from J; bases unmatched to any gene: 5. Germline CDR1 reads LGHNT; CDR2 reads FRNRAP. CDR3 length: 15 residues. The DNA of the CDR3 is TGTGCTAGTGGACCGGACAGGAGCTCTGGAAACACCATATATTTT. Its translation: CASGPDRSSGNTIYF.

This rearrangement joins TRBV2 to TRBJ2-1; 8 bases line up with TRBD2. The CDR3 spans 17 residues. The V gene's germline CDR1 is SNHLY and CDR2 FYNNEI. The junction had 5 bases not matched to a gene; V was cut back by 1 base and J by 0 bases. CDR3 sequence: CASSEGAGESSYNEQFF. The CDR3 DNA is TGTGCCAGCAGTGAAGGAGCGGGAGAGAGCTCCTACAATGAGCAGTTCTTC.

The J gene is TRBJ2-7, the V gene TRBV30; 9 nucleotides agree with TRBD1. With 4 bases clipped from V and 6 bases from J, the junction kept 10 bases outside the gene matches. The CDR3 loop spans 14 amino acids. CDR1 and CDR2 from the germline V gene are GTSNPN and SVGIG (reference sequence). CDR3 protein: CAWTVDRGLGEQYF. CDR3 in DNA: TGTGCCTGGACTGTGGACAGGGGCTTGGGCGAGCAGTACTTC.

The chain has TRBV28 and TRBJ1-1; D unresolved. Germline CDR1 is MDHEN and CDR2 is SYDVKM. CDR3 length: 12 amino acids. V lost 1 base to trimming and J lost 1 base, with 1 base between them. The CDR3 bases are TGTGCCAGCAGTTTATCGAACACTGAAGCTTTCTTT. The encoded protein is CASSLSNTEAFF.

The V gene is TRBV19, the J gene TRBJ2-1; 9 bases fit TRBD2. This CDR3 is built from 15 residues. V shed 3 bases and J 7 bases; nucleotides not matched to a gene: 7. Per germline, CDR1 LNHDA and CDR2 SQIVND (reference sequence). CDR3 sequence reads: CASSITGLARNEQFF. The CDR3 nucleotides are TGTGCCAGTAGTATTACCGGACTAGCGCGTAATGAGCAGTTCTTC. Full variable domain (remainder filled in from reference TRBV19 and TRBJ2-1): DGGITQSPKYLFRKEGQNVTLSCEQNLNHDAMYWYRQDPGQGLRLIYYSQIVNDFQKGDIAEGYSVSREKKESFPLTVTSAQKNPTAFYLCASSITGLARNEQFFGPGTRLTVL.

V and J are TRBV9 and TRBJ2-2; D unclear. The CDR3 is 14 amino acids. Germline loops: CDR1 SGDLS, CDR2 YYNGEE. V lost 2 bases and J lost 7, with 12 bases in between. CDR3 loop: CASSVGNGVGELFF. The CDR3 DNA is TGTGCCAGCAGCGTGGGGAATGGAGTCGGGGAGCTGTTTTTT.

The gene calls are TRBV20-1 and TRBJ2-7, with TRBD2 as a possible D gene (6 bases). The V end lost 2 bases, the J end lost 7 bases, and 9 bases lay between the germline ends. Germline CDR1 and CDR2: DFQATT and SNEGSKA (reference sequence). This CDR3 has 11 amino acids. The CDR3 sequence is CSARLAYEQYF. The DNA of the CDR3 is TGCAGTGCTAGACTAGCGTATGAGCAGTACTTC.

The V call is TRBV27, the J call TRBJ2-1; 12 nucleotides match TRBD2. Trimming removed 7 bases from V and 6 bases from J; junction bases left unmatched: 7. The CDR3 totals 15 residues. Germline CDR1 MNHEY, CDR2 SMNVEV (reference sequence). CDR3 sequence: CASKVTSGSPNEQFF. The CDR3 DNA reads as TGTGCCAGCAAAGTGACTAGCGGGAGTCCCAATGAGCAGTTCTTC.

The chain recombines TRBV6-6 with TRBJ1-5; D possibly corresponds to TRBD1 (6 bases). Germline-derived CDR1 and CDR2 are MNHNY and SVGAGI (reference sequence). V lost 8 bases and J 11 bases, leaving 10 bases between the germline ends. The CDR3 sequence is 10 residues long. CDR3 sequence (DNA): TGTGCCAGCGGGGGACATTCCCAGCATTTT. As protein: CASGGHSQHF.

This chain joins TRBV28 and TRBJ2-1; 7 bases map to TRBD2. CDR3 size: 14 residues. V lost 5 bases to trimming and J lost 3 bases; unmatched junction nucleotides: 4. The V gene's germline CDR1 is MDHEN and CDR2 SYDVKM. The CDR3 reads CASSRTSLYNEQFF. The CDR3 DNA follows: TGTGCCAGCAGTCGGACTAGTCTCTACAATGAGCAGTTCTTC.

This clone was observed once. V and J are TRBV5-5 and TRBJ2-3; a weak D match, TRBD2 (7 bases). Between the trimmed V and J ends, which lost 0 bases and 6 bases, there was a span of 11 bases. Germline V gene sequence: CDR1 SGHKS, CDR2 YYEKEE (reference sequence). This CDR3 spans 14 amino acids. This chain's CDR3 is CASSLEGEGDTQYF. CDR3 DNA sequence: TGTGCCAGCAGCTTGGAGGGGGAGGGGGATACGCAGTATTTT.

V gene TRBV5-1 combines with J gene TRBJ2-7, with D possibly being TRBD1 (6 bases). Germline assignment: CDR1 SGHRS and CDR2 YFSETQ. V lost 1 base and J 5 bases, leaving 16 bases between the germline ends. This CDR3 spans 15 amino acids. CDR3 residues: CASSLRSRGADEQYF. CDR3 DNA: TGCGCCAGCAGCTTGCGTAGCAGGGGAGCGGACGAGCAGTACTTC.

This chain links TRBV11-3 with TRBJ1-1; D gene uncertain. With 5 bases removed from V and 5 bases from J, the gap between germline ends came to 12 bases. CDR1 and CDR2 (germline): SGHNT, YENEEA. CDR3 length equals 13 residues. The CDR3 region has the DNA TGTGCCAGCAGCGCTTCCTGGAGGACTGAAGCTTTCTTT. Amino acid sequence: CASSASWRTEAFF.

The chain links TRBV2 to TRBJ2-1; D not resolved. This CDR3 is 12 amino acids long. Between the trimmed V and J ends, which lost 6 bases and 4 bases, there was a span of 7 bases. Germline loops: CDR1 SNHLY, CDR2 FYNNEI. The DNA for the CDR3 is TGTGCCAGCAGCATGCAGTACAATGAGCAGTTCTTC. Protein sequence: CASSMQYNEQFF.

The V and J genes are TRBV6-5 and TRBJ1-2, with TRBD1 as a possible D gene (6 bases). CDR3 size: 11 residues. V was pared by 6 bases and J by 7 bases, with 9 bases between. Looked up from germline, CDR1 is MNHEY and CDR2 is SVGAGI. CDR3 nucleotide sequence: TGTGCCAGCAGCAACAGGGCTGGCTACACCTTC. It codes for CASSNRAGYTF.